The rows below give T cell receptor beta chains drawn from one sample of a study of blood T cell repertoires in COVID-19. Clones were read by immunoSEQ multiplex PCR, and TCRdb kept only the in-frame ones, dropping some. The table has about 150,000 clones, 80% to 90% seen once. Sequencing was performed on PBMCs or T cells enriched from blood (not recorded which). The receptors originated from a man in his forties or fifties who had recovered from COVID-19. Each CDR3 is given with its conserved first and last residue. Fields, in order: J gene, V gene, D gene, clone size, CDR3 DNA, CDR3 protein. The D gene is left open where the match is weak. Not all rows give a size; the values are once, few, many and, for expanded clones, a class.

TRBJ2-7,TRBV28,TRBD2,.,TGTGCCAGCAGTGAACTAGCGGGGTCCTACGTAGTGCAGTACTTC,CASSELAGSYVVQYF
TRBJ2-7,TRBV13,.,.,TGTGCCAGCAGCGACTCAAACGAAGCCTACGAGCAGTACTTC,CASSDSNEAYEQYF
TRBJ2-7,TRBV5-4,TRBD1,.,TGTGCCAGCAGCTCCGTAGGACAGGGTTCCTACGAGCAGTACTTC,CASSSVGQGSYEQYF
TRBJ1-2,TRBV18,.,once,TGTGCCAGCTCACCAGAGGGATCCTATGGCTACACCTTC,CASSPEGSYGYTF
TRBJ2-7,TRBV9,.,.,TGTGCCAGCAGCGTAGCTGGCGGAAGCTCCTACGAGCAGTACTTC,CASSVAGGSSYEQYF
TRBJ2-2,TRBV2,TRBD1,.,TGTGCCAGCAGTGAGATACCGGGACAGGGACAGGGACTGGCCGGGGAGCTGTTTTTT,CASSEIPGQGQGLAGELFF
TRBJ2-1,TRBV5-4,.,.,TGTGCCAGCACCCGACTTAGCTCCTACAATGAGCAGTTCTTC,CASTRLSSYNEQFF
TRBJ1-1,TRBV27,.,.,TGTGCCAGCAGTCGAATCGACAGCACTGAAGCTTTCTTT,CASSRIDSTEAFF
TRBJ2-3,TRBV7-9,.,.,TGTGCCAGCAGCGTCCAGGGCTCTAGCACAGATACGCAGTATTTT,CASSVQGSSTDTQYF
TRBJ2-2,TRBV5-6,TRBD1,.,TGTGCCAGCAGCTTGGGGGACAGGGGTGACACCGGGGAGCTGTTTTTT,CASSLGDRGDTGELFF
TRBJ1-1,TRBV9,TRBD1,.,TGTGCCAGCAGCTTTTCCGGGACAGGCTTCATGAACACTGAAGCTTTCTTT,CASSFSGTGFMNTEAFF
TRBJ1-6,TRBV6-1,TRBD1,.,TGTGCCAGCAGTGAACTGCGGACAGGGAATTCACCCCTCCACTTT,CASSELRTGNSPLHF
TRBJ1-1,TRBV28,TRBD1,.,TGTGCCAGCAGTTCCTCAGGGACAGGGGGCTTTGAAGCTTTCTTT,CASSSSGTGGFEAFF
TRBJ1-1,TRBV9,.,.,TGTGCCAGCAGCGTAGTTCAGGGGAACACTGAAGCTTTCTTT,CASSVVQGNTEAFF
TRBJ1-5,TRBV15,.,.,TGTGCCACCAAGGCTGGCAGAGGATACTATCAGCCCCAGCATTTT,CATKAGRGYYQPQHF
TRBJ1-3,TRBV29-1,TRBD1,.,TGCAGCGCTGAGGGGACAGGGGGCGGTGGAAACACCATATATTTT,CSAEGTGGGGNTIYF
TRBJ2-7,TRBV10-3,TRBD1,.,TGTGCCATCAGTGAGTACCGGGACAGATTCTACGAGCAGTACTTC,CAISEYRDRFYEQYF
TRBJ1-1,TRBV11-3,.,few,TGTGCCAGCAGCTTAACAGGTGTAGGCACTGAAGCTTTCTTT,CASSLTGVGTEAFF
TRBJ1-2,TRBV10-3,.,.,TGTGCCATCAGTGATCAGGATCGGGGGGCTCGGGGCTACACCTTC,CAISDQDRGARGYTF
TRBJ1-2,TRBV11-2,.,.,TGTGCCAGCAGCTTTCAGGGAGGCTATGGCTACACCTTC,CASSFQGGYGYTF
TRBJ1-1,TRBV27,TRBD1,.,TGTGCCAGCAGGGATGCCCGGACAGGGAGTACTGAAGCTTTCTTT,CASRDARTGSTEAFF
TRBJ1-2,TRBV30,.,.,TGTGCCTGGAGTAGGGAGTTGGGAGTCTACACCTTC,CAWSRELGVYTF
TRBJ2-2,TRBV5-1,.,.,TGCGCCAGCAGCTTGGCTACAGTATTGGGGGAGCTGTTTTTT,CASSLATVLGELFF
TRBJ1-2,TRBV7-2,TRBD1,.,TGTGCCAGCAGCGTCCGGGACAGCTTTTATGGCTACACCTTC,CASSVRDSFYGYTF
TRBJ2-3,TRBV3-1/TRBV3-2,TRBD2,.,TGTGCTAGCGGGGGGGCCTCAGATACGCAGTATTTT,CASGGASDTQYF
TRBJ2-3,TRBV10-2,TRBD2,.,TGCGCCAGCAGAACTAGCGTGGCCACAGATACGCAGTATTTT,CASRTSVATDTQYF
TRBJ1-2,TRBV6-4,.,.,TGTGCCAGCAGTGACTCCTCAGGGCGAAGCTATGGCTACACCTTC,CASSDSSGRSYGYTF
TRBJ2-1,TRBV7-6,TRBD2,.,TGTGCCAGCAGCTTATGGCTAGCGGGGGCCGAGTTTTACAATGAGCAGTTCTTC,CASSLWLAGAEFYNEQFF
TRBJ1-6,TRBV29-1,TRBD1,.,TGCAGCGTTGGGACAGGGCGAAATTCACCCCTCCACTTT,CSVGTGRNSPLHF
TRBJ2-2,TRBV30,.,.,TGTGCCTGGAGTGTCGTAGGGGCCGGGGAGCTGTTTTTT,CAWSVVGAGELFF
TRBJ2-5,TRBV2,TRBD2,.,TGTGCCAGCAGGGGGACTAGCGGGAGTCAAGAGACCCAGTACTTC,CASRGTSGSQETQYF
TRBJ1-6,TRBV3-1/TRBV3-2,.,.,TGTGCCAGCAGCCTTCACTTCGGGAGTACTAATTCACCCCTCCACTTT,CASSLHFGSTNSPLHF
TRBJ1-1,TRBV11-2,TRBD1,.,TGTGCCAGCAGCGAAGGGACAGGGGGCACTGAAGCTTTCTTT,CASSEGTGGTEAFF
TRBJ2-2,TRBV4-3,TRBD2,.,TGCGCCAGCAGCCAAGCCCTAGCGGAAGGCACCGGGGAGCTGTTTTTT,CASSQALAEGTGELFF
TRBJ1-2,TRBV20-1,.,.,TGCAGTGCCAGTTCCCGTGGCTACACCTTC,CSASSRGYTF
TRBJ1-2,TRBV29-1,.,.,TGCAGCGTTGAAGAGCTGGAAGGGGTCTATGGCTACACCTTC,CSVEELEGVYGYTF
TRBJ1-1,TRBV7-9,TRBD1,.,TGTGCCAGCAGCCCCCAGGGGGCGAGGACTGAAGCTTTCTTT,CASSPQGARTEAFF
TRBJ1-2,TRBV5-1,TRBD1,.,TGCGCCAGCAGCTTGCCGGACAGGGCAAATGGCTACACCTTC,CASSLPDRANGYTF
TRBJ2-2,TRBV19,TRBD1,.,TGTGCCAGTAGTCGGGACAGGGCGATCGGGGAGCTGTTTTTT,CASSRDRAIGELFF
TRBJ1-6,TRBV5-8,.,.,TGTGCCAGCAGCCCACAGGGCTCCTATAATTCACCCCTCCACTTT,CASSPQGSYNSPLHF
TRBJ1-1,TRBV7-2,.,once,TGTGCCAGCGCAGGGGTCGGAGGCACTGAAGCTTTCTTT,CASAGVGGTEAFF
TRBJ1-4,TRBV7-2,TRBD1,once,TGTGCCAGCAGCTGGGGCAGGGGGCGAGAAAAACTGTTTTTT,CASSWGRGREKLFF
TRBJ1-4,TRBV5-1,.,.,TGCGCCAGCAGCTTGGGAGCGGGGGCCACTAATGAAAAACTGTTTTTT,CASSLGAGATNEKLFF
TRBJ1-2,TRBV7-2,.,.,TGTGCCAGCAGCCCCCGCCGCCAGGGGAGTCCCTATGGCTACACCTTC,CASSPRRQGSPYGYTF
TRBJ2-2,TRBV11-2,.,.,TGTGCCAGCAGCTTAGGCAGGGGGGACGGGGAGCTGTTTTTT,CASSLGRGDGELFF
TRBJ1-5,TRBV28,TRBD1,few,TGTGCCAGCAGTCCTTATCTAGGGACAGGTAATCAGCCCCAGCATTTT,CASSPYLGTGNQPQHF
TRBJ2-4,TRBV4-1,TRBD1,.,TGCGCCAGCAGCCAACCTCCGGGACAGCCACACTTC,CASSQPPGQPHF
TRBJ2-1,TRBV30,TRBD2,.,TGTGCCTGGAGTGTACCCGGGACTAGCGGCAACAATGAGCAGTTCTTC,CAWSVPGTSGNNEQFF
TRBJ2-2,TRBV7-2,TRBD1,.,TGTGCCAGCAGCAACAGACAGGGGGCCCACGGGGAGCTGTTTTTT,CASSNRQGAHGELFF